This TCR beta chain was observed in a study of blood T cell repertoires in COVID-19. The wider study: The study drew acute and convalescent COVID-19 samples from the United States, Italy and Spain.

Sequencing used immunoSEQ multiplex PCR; TCRdb keeps in-frame clones, though not all of them. The sample has more than 100,000 clones, roughly 84% seen once. Cohort 3 donors counted as recovered after two negative PCRs, clearance, or resolved symptoms. CDR1 is MNHEY, CDR2 SMNVEV, per germline (reference sequence). CDR3 length: 13 residues. V lost 5 bases, J lost 8 bases, and 15 bases lay in between. This clone was observed once. V usage is TRBV27 and J usage is TRBJ1-2; D gene unclear. The sample was PBMCs or T cells enriched from blood (not recorded which). This TCR derives from a woman in her 30s who had recovered from COVID-19. CDR3 in amino acids: CASSAALSGGYTF. For the CDR3, the DNA is TGTGCCAGCAGTGCGGCTCTTTCGGGAGGCTACACCTTC.